This TCR beta chain comes out of a study of T cell responses to AZD1222 COVID-19 vaccine listed by TCRdb under 2021. Study-wide context: A total of 230 or so trial participants underwent TCR sequencing, of whom around 200 received two doses of AZD1222 and about 26 received two doses of the MenACWY control vaccine. Enrollment into the trials was organized by age into subgroups of 18-55, 56-69 and 70-plus years, and those subgroups contained approximately 160, 26 and 62 TCR-sequenced participants, respectively.

The CDR3 regions of human TCRbeta chains were analyzed by immunosequencing. Processing in the source paper ran as follows. TCRs in the repertoires were compared against a reference library of SARS-CoV-2-specific TCRs that had been generated with the MIRA antigen-specificity platform. Breadth was defined as the fraction of unique TCRs that were SARS-CoV-2-associated, and depth was defined as the fraction of total T cells that were SARS-CoV-2-associated. Using the MIRA data, each spike-specific TCR was assigned both to the spike region to which the TCR was reactive and to a CD4 or CD8 class. Log10-transformed breadth and depth values were compared by one-way ANOVA with Sidak's multiple comparisons tests. Drawn from immuneACCESS, this table holds only the in-frame rearrangements with V and J called that TCRdb kept. Clones are partly lost; checked studies trace under half to an unresolved V gene and leave the rest unexplained. D and trimming come from the DNA, and the V and J calls and clone size come from that table. The sample profile shows approximately 150,000 clones; around 90% of them were found once. The top ten constitute 5% to 5.5% of the sample.

Sequences KGHSH (CDR1) and LQKENI (CDR2) are obtained from the germline V gene. From its cysteine to its phenylalanine, the CDR3 spans 14 amino acids. Kept here is only the CDR3 DNA, which spans 42 bases and is read in frame from base 1. V has 5 bases trimmed and J has 4 bases trimmed; junction bases matching no gene number 7. The time point label, read with the paper, signifies: about 28 days (+/-7) after the second vaccine dose. What this sample's treatment or condition label stands for: meningococcal conjugate vaccine given as trial control. Vaccinee samples came from UK trials COV001 and COV002, including a single-blind randomized controlled phase 2/3 trial of AZD1222 (ChAdOx1 nCoV-19) in healthy adults. For TCRbeta chain sequencing, PBMC samples were collected from trial participants at day 0 and at day 28 after the second dose. Paper-wide results and their limitations: Only six AZD1222 recipients were SARS-CoV-2 seropositive at baseline, limiting conclusions about previously exposed vaccinees. No day 14 peak-response samples were available, so repertoires were characterized only after the peak T cell response. Nearly half of unique spike-specific TCRs reportedly recognized epitopes outside regions mutated in the B.1.351 and B.1.1.7 variants. The 56-69-year group was small, and its depth increase did not reach significance, likely because of low power. Spike-specific TCR breadth and depth rose significantly after two AZD1222 doses compared with day 0 and with MenACWY recipients. CD4 TCRs associated with the vaccine covered the entire spike protein, and the dominant responses were in regions 160-218 and 743-854. Participants were mostly white British, with more females than males. The authors suggested clonal diversity may have been underestimated.

Concerning this clone itself: No cognate antigen has been identified for it. The record has no base qualities; no much larger clone is one base away.

This chain joins TRBV18 to TRBJ1-1; 7 nucleotides in the junction match TRBD1. The sequenced sample was peripheral blood, obtained 28 days after the second dose of the MenACWY control vaccine. This sequence originates from an adult who received the MenACWY meningococcal vaccine as a control. The DNA is TGTGCCAGCTCAGCAATTGGGGACAGCACTGAAGCTTTCTTT. Its coded protein is CASSAIGDSTEAFF.